A single sample is the source of the 28 T cell receptor beta chains below, sequenced in a study of T cell responses to AZD1222 COVID-19 vaccine. The table came from immunoSEQ multiplex PCR; TCRdb's copy has only in-frame clones and leaves some out. Among more than 100,000 clones listed, approximately 85% were seen once. This specimen was peripheral blood, taken on day 0 of AZD1222 vaccination. These receptors all come from an adult in good health.

J is TRBJ1-3 and V is TRBV6-6; D ambiguous. Germline lookup yields CDR1 MNHNY and CDR2 SVGAGI (reference sequence). The CDR3 consists of 12 residues. V lost 8 bases and J 0 bases, leaving 5 bases between the germline ends. CDR3 sequence (DNA): TGTGCCAGCCTGGACTCTGGAAACACCATATATTTT. It encodes CASLDSGNTIYF.

This chain uses TRBV19 with TRBJ1-1, with 7 bases identical to TRBD1. Germline V gives CDR1 LNHDA, CDR2 SQIVND (reference sequence). CDR3 length equals 14 residues. Unmatched junction bases numbered 4, after V lost 5 bases and J lost 1 base. The CDR3 is CASSPQGQNTEAFF. The CDR3 region has the DNA TGTGCCAGTAGTCCACAGGGGCAGAACACTGAAGCTTTCTTT.

The chain's CDR3 is CASSQDVTGESGKLFF. The DNA for the CDR3 is TGTGCCAGCAGCCAGGACGTTACAGGGGAAAGCGGAAAACTGTTTTTT. This sequence joins TRBV7-6 and TRBJ1-4; TRBD1 matches at 7 bases. V shed 5 bases and J 10 bases; nucleotides not matched to a gene: 16. The CDR3 consists of 16 residues. Germline values: CDR1 SGHVS, CDR2 FNYEAQ.

The J gene is TRBJ1-4, the V gene TRBV28; no clear D. V was trimmed by 2 bases and J by 13 bases, leaving 14 bases between them. Germline CDR1 reads MDHEN; CDR2 reads SYDVKM. The CDR3 has 13 residues. In DNA, the CDR3 is TGTGCCAGCAGTTTACTCGGACTCAAGGCACTGTTTTTT. Translating it yields CASSLLGLKALFF.

The rearrangement links TRBV7-2 to TRBJ1-5; D is perhaps TRBD1 (5 bases). Deletions cut 2 bases from V and 4 bases from J, with 9 bases between. This CDR3 region has 14 residues. CDR1 SGHTA and CDR2 FQGNSA come from the germline V gene. DNA for the CDR3: TGTGCCAGCAGCTTACAGGGTGGGAATCAGCCCCAGCATTTT. The encoded protein is CASSLQGGNQPQHF.

The rearrangement uses TRBV19 and TRBJ1-2; 8 bases agree with TRBD1. The germline V gene has CDR1 LNHDA and CDR2 SQIVND (reference sequence). The CDR3 loop spans 13 amino acids. V dropped 5 bases and J dropped 6; count of bases not matched to a gene: 5. The CDR3 sequence is CASSLTTGDGYTF. DNA for the CDR3: TGTGCCAGTAGTCTCACGACAGGGGATGGCTACACCTTC.

The CDR3 DNA reads as TGTGCCAGTCGACAGGGGAATGAAAAACTGTTTTTT. Translating gives CASRQGNEKLFF. The chain is built from TRBV11-2 and TRBJ1-4; TRBD1 agrees at 8 bases. This CDR3 contains 12 residues. V trimming: 9 bases; J trimming: 5 bases; junction bases outside the gene matches: 2. The germline CDR1 and CDR2 sequences are SGHAT and FQNNGV.

The chain recombines TRBV7-9 with TRBJ2-7, with 8 bases matching TRBD2. The V gene end was trimmed by 7 bases and the J gene end by 5 bases; junction bases not matched to a gene: 7. CDR1 and CDR2 (germline): SEHNR, FQNEAQ (reference sequence). The CDR3 is made up of 13 amino acids. CDR3 in amino acids: CASTRGLENEQYF. The CDR3 nucleotides read TGTGCCAGCACCAGGGGACTAGAGAACGAGCAGTACTTC.

This clone came up once. The chain joins TRBV19 to TRBJ1-1, with 8 bases matching TRBD1. The CDR3 is 14 residues long. The ends lost 7 bases at V and 1 base at J; junction bases unmatched: 5. Germline CDR1 and CDR2: LNHDA and SQIVND (reference sequence). CDR3 region: CASIDRGANTEAFF. CDR3 sequence (DNA): TGTGCCAGTATAGACAGGGGAGCGAACACTGAAGCTTTCTTT. Full variable domain (remainder filled in from reference TRBV19 and TRBJ1-1): DGGITQSPKYLFRKEGQNVTLSCEQNLNHDAMYWYRQDPGQGLRLIYYSQIVNDFQKGDIAEGYSVSREKKESFPLTVTSAQKNPTAFYLCASIDRGANTEAFFGQGTRLTVV.

The chain employs TRBV12-1 and TRBJ1-1; the D call TRBD1 from the table was never checked on the DNA. TRBV12-1 is listed as a pseudogene. The CDR3 spans 15 residues. CDR3 sequence: CASSFVDKMNTEAFF. DNA of the CDR3: TGTGCCAGCAGCTTTGTCGACAAGATGAACACTGAAGCTTTCTTT.

This clone was seen just once. The gene calls are TRBV9 and TRBJ2-3, with TRBD2 matching over 7 bases. V lost 2 bases to trimming and J lost 2 bases; unmatched junction nucleotides: 5. The CDR3 runs to 15 residues. The germline V gene encodes CDR1 SGDLS and CDR2 YYNGEE. Here the CDR3 reads CASSVGLGNTDTQYF. The CDR3 region has the DNA TGTGCCAGCAGCGTTGGACTAGGTAACACAGATACGCAGTATTTT.

The rearrangement uses TRBV9 and TRBJ1-1; 9 bases match TRBD1. The trim removed 0 bases at V and 5 bases at J, leaving 5 bases unmatched. This CDR3 contains 15 residues. Looked up from germline, CDR1 is SGDLS and CDR2 is YYNGEE. The CDR3 loop reads CASSVDGTGSTEAFF. For the CDR3, the DNA is TGTGCCAGCAGCGTAGACGGGACAGGGAGTACTGAAGCTTTCTTT.

CDR3 nucleotides: TGTGCCATACGGACAGGGATGCCCTATAATTCACCCCTCCACTTT. This gives the protein CAIRTGMPYNSPLHF. The chain uses TRBV28 and TRBJ1-6, with 8 positions matching TRBD1. With V trimmed by 10 bases and J by 2 bases, 7 bases remained unmatched. This CDR3 has 15 residues. The germline gives CDR1 MDHEN, CDR2 SYDVKM.

V usage is TRBV28 and J usage is TRBJ1-1, with unresolved D. The ends were cut back, 7 bases at V and 6 bases at J, with 12 bases in the middle. The CDR3 contains 12 residues. Germline V gene lookup returns CDR1 MDHEN and CDR2 SYDVKM. CDR3 coding DNA: TGTGCCAGCACCACCGCCCGATCTGAAGCTTTCTTT. Encoded protein: CASTTARSEAFF.

The V gene is TRBV15, the J gene TRBJ1-6; the match to TRBD1 covers 8 bases. The germline gives CDR1 LNHNV, CDR2 YYDKDF (reference sequence). Losses at the gene ends were 5 bases for V and 8 bases for J; bases not matched to a gene: 5. CDR3 length: 14 residues. In nucleotides, the CDR3 is TGTGCCACCAGCCCCGACAGGGGACATTCACCCCTCCACTTT. Protein sequence: CATSPDRGHSPLHF.

This rearrangement joins TRBV9 to TRBJ1-5, with D perhaps TRBD1 (5 bases). CDR1 is SGDLS and CDR2 is YYNGEE in the germline V gene. V was cut by 2 bases and J by 1 base, with 7 bases left in between. The CDR3 has 14 residues. The CDR3 sequence: CASSVGLSNQPQHF. The DNA of the CDR3 is TGTGCCAGCAGCGTGGGGCTCAGCAATCAGCCCCAGCATTTT.

Notes on this clone: Other nucleotide sequences from this sample produce the same CDR3. This rearrangement joins TRBV5-1 to TRBJ2-3; perhaps TRBD2 as D (5 bases). Trimming pared 0 bases from V and 0 bases from J, leaving 5 bases between. Germline V CDR1 and CDR2: SGHRS, YFSETQ. This CDR3 has 14 amino acids. The CDR3 sequence is CASSLGGSTDTQYF. CDR3 DNA sequence: TGCGCCAGCAGCTTGGGCGGGAGCACAGATACGCAGTATTTT.

A few counts support this clone. V is TRBV2 and J is TRBJ2-5; tentatively, D is TRBD2 (6 bases). Germline V CDR1 and CDR2: SNHLY, FYNNEI. Between the trimmed V and J ends, which lost 6 bases and 7 bases, there was a span of 18 bases. The CDR3 has 14 amino acids. The CDR3 DNA reads TGTGCCAGCAGCTCTGACGGGGGTATGGGGACCCAGTACTTC. Amino acid sequence: CASSSDGGMGTQYF.

CDR3 in DNA: TGCAGCGTTGTAGAGGACCAAGCTAACTATGGCTACACCTTC. This encodes CSVVEDQANYGYTF. This rearrangement joins TRBV29-1 to TRBJ1-2, with D unclear. The CDR3 runs to 14 residues. Germline CDR1 reads SQVTM; CDR2 reads ANQGSEA. V lost 4 bases, J lost 0 bases, and 12 bases lay in between.

The chain is built from TRBV27 and TRBJ2-4; no firm D call. The CDR3 spans 16 residues. CDR1 is MNHEY and CDR2 is SMNVEV in the germline V gene (reference sequence). V was cut by 5 bases and J by 0 bases, with 14 bases left in between. The CDR3 reads CASSLDLGLAKNIQYF. In nucleotides, the CDR3 is TGTGCCAGCAGTCTCGACCTTGGGCTAGCCAAAAACATTCAGTACTTC.

This clone turned up a few times. The chain has TRBV10-1 and TRBJ2-1; 9 bases map to TRBD1. The CDR3 has 17 residues. With V trimmed by 4 bases and J by 0 bases, 7 bases remained unmatched. The germline CDR1 and CDR2 sequences are WNHNN and SYGVQD (reference sequence). The CDR3 spells CASSGPRTGASYNEQFF. In DNA, the CDR3 is TGCGCCAGCAGTGGCCCTAGGACAGGGGCCTCCTACAATGAGCAGTTCTTC.

The chain combines TRBV7-2 with TRBJ2-7; D may be TRBD1 or TRBD2 (5 bases each). The germline V gene encodes CDR1 SGHTA and CDR2 FQGNSA. This CDR3 region has 15 residues. The ends were cut back, 1 base at V and 2 bases at J, with 12 bases in the middle. CDR3 loop: CASSLGGESPYEQYF. DNA of the CDR3: TGTGCCAGCAGCTTAGGAGGGGAGTCCCCCTACGAGCAGTACTTC.

The V call is TRBV7-9, the J call TRBJ2-3, with TRBD1 matching over 8 bases. Germline V lookup: CDR1 SEHNR, CDR2 FQNEAQ (reference sequence). The junction had 10 bases not matched to a gene; V was cut back by 6 bases and J by 5 bases. The CDR3 totals 15 residues. The CDR3 region is CASSFRDRRRDTQYF. The DNA for the CDR3 is TGTGCCAGCAGTTTCCGGGACAGGCGCCGAGATACGCAGTATTTT.

This chain's CDR3 is CASSLVSGAGTEAFF. The CDR3 nucleotides read TGCGCCAGCAGCTTGGTCTCTGGGGCTGGGACTGAAGCTTTCTTT. The chain combines TRBV5-1 with TRBJ1-1; D is perhaps TRBD1 (5 bases). Germline assignment: CDR1 SGHRS and CDR2 YFSETQ. There are 15 residues in the CDR3. Trimming removed 0 bases from V and 5 bases from J, with 14 bases in between.

J is TRBJ1-1 and V is TRBV19; 10 bases match TRBD1. This CDR3 comprises 16 residues. V lost 6 bases, J lost 9 bases, and 16 bases stayed unmatched. Germline V gene sequence: CDR1 LNHDA, CDR2 SQIVND (reference sequence). In DNA, the CDR3 is TGTGCCAGTAGGCCTACTCGACAGGGGGCGACGACTAAAGCTTTCTTT. Amino acids: CASRPTRQGATTKAFF.

The J gene is TRBJ2-7, the V gene TRBV9; 10 bases align to TRBD2. Germline V lookup: CDR1 SGDLS, CDR2 YYNGEE. V shed 0 bases and J 5 bases; nucleotides not matched to a gene: 8. This CDR3 is 16 amino acids long. CDR3 in amino acids: CASSVGDSGRRHEQYF. Written as DNA, the CDR3 is TGTGCCAGCAGCGTAGGTGATAGCGGGAGGAGGCACGAGCAGTACTTC.

This chain links TRBV18 with TRBJ2-1; 10 bases map to TRBD1. Germline values: CDR1 KGHSH, CDR2 LQKENI. V trimming: 3 bases; J trimming: 6 bases; junction bases outside the gene matches: 8. The CDR3 runs to 16 residues. CDR3 bases: TGTGCCAGCTCACCTCTCGGACAGGGGGTTACCAATGAGCAGTTCTTC. This sequence encodes CASSPLGQGVTNEQFF.

The rearrangement uses TRBV7-8 and TRBJ1-1; no clear D gene. The CDR3 runs to 14 residues. Trimming took off 3 bases at V and 1 base at J, with 9 bases between the two ends. Germline V gene lookup returns CDR1 SGHVS and CDR2 FQNEAQ. CDR3 sequence reads: CASSLREGNTEAFF. DNA of the CDR3: TGTGCCAGCAGCTTGAGGGAGGGGAACACTGAAGCTTTCTTT.